Listed below are T cell receptor beta chains from one sample, sequenced in a study of coeliac disease. Measured with immunoSEQ multiplex PCR; TCRdb has only the in-frame clones, and not every one. Altogether fewer than 10,000 clones are present, roughly 67% being singletons, with the ten largest covering around 20%. What was sequenced was lamina propria lymphocytes from the gut. All receptors come from a woman aged 55-75 years with celiac disease. Each CDR3 is given without its conserved first and last residue. Each record gives: V gene, CDR3 protein.

V gene: TRBV5-4; CDR3 protein: ASSPPGETGELF
V gene: TRBV11-2; CDR3 protein: ASSSRDRAYFPRYT
V gene: TRBV7-2; CDR3 protein: ASSLKTGTSGRAYEQY
V gene: TRBV21-1; CDR3 protein: ASSARRRGSDWNEQF
V gene: TRBV28; CDR3 protein: ASGGGGQYNSPLH
V gene: TRBV4-1; CDR3 protein: ASSQLEGIEKNEQF
V gene: TRBV5-1; CDR3 protein: ASSLQGSLSTEAF
V gene: TRBV28; CDR3 protein: ASSHLERGSYEQY
V gene: TRBV4-1; CDR3 protein: ASSPRDRGWREAF
V gene: TRBV30; CDR3 protein: AWSVTGQRHQPQH
V gene: TRBV7-9; CDR3 protein: ASSLAAGRYEQY
V gene: TRBV11-2; CDR3 protein: ASSFMGQNYGYT
V gene: TRBV18; CDR3 protein: ASSDKADRGNQPQH
V gene: TRBV5-1; CDR3 protein: ASSSGTSGRAAEQY
V gene: TRBV9; CDR3 protein: ASSPVFGNEKLF
V gene: TRBV5-5; CDR3 protein: ASSLVRDSPLH
V gene: TRBV10-3; CDR3 protein: AISRETPYEQY
V gene: TRBV9; CDR3 protein: ASSVEGRRGTEAF
V gene: TRBV4-1; CDR3 protein: ASSPAEASTDTQY
V gene: TRBV7-6; CDR3 protein: ASSPKTQGAETQY
V gene: TRBV7-8; CDR3 protein: ASSLGRGETQY
V gene: TRBV2; CDR3 protein: ALFGQRRETQY
V gene: TRBV13; CDR3 protein: ASRHGQHLLNTEAF
V gene: TRBV13; CDR3 protein: ASSFPSGELF
V gene: TRBV18; CDR3 protein: ASSLDRAYGYT
V gene: TRBV28; CDR3 protein: ATRPGTGYQPQH
V gene: TRBV7-9; CDR3 protein: ASSSGGTGGYEQY
V gene: TRBV19; CDR3 protein: ASSPRGTGESNQPQH
V gene: TRBV4-3; CDR3 protein: ASSQDKWDSLT
V gene: TRBV7-8; CDR3 protein: ASSLAQGGATQY
V gene: TRBV6-1; CDR3 protein: ASRVGGNQPQH
V gene: TRBV5-4; CDR3 protein: ASSFGQGYGYT
V gene: TRBV27; CDR3 protein: ATRAAGGTDTQY
V gene: TRBV15; CDR3 protein: ATSTNRGTSGGLTEWF
V gene: TRBV2; CDR3 protein: ASSDEPGSNQPQH
V gene: TRBV27; CDR3 protein: ASGRGPGVYNEQF
V gene: TRBV14; CDR3 protein: ASSQQGSGANVLT
V gene: TRBV15; CDR3 protein: ATMSVGGSETQY
V gene: TRBV4-2; CDR3 protein: ASSQDSGDSLLHT
V gene: TRBV6-5; CDR3 protein: ASRRGTAFNNEQF
V gene: TRBV4-1; CDR3 protein: ASSLEGQGNSPLH
V gene: TRBV5-1; CDR3 protein: ASSRRGETQY
V gene: TRBV5-1; CDR3 protein: ASSRQNYGYT
V gene: TRBV9; CDR3 protein: ASSPPSGEQF
V gene: TRBV2; CDR3 protein: ASIETERKLSTDTQY
V gene: TRBV4-3; CDR3 protein: ASSQVAAGTDTQY
V gene: TRBV7-9; CDR3 protein: ASSRSGKVTGELF
V gene: TRBV2; CDR3 protein: ASSDSYNEQF
V gene: TRBV5-1; CDR3 protein: ASTKGGASYNEQF
V gene: TRBV5-1; CDR3 protein: ASRPQGIKGEQY